Described below is a single T cell receptor (beta chain) sequence and its context. Trimming left V 3 bases short and J 2 bases short, with 8 bases between. The CDR3 is made up of 14 amino acids. This sample was included in a study of T cells in Graves' hyperthyroidism and ophthalmopathy. TCR beta CDR3 sequences were amplified from RNA transcripts. First-round RT-PCR with HTBI primers amplified the TCR CDR3 region. From the multiplex PCR reads, TCRdb called clonotypes with MiXCR, one entry per CDR3 protein. The table includes approximately 590,000 distinct CDR3 sequences, around 14% detected once. It was considered stable Graves' hyperthyroidism when ophthalmopathy did not progress within 18 months. Cells are PBMCs isolated from 9 to 10 ml of fresh blood.

The sample comprised blood. The chain carries TRBV12-3 or TRBV12-4 and TRBJ1-3; TRBD1 might be the D (6 bases). This clonotype was sampled from a woman between 25 and 40 years old with Graves' hyperthyroidism. The CDR3 DNA is TGTGCCAGCAGTTTTGGGGGCACTGGAAACACCATATATTTT. Its translation is CASSFGGTGNTIYF.